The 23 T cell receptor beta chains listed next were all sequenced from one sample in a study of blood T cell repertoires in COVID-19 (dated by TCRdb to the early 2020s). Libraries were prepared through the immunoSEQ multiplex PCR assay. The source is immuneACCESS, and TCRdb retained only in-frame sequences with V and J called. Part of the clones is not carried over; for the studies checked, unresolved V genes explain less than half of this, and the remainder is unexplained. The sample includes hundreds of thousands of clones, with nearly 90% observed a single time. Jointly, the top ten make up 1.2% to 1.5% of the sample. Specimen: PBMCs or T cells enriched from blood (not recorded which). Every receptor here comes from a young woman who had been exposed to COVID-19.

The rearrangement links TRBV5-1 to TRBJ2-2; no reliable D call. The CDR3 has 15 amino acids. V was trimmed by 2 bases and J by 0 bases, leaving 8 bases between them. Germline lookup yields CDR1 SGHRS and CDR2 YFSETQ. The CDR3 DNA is TGCGCCAGCAGCTTCAGTACGCCGAACACCGGGGAGCTGTTTTTT. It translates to CASSFSTPNTGELFF.

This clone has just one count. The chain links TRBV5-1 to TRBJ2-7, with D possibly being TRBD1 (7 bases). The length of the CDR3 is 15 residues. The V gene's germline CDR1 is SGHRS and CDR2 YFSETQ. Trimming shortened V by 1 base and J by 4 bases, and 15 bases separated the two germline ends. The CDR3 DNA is TGCGCCAGCAGCTTGTTACCAGGGGGGACATACGAGCAGTACTTC. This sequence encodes CASSLLPGGTYEQYF.

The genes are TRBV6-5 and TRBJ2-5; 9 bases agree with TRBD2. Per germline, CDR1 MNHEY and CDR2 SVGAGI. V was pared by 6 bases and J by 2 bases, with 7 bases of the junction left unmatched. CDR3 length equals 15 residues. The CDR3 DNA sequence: TGTGCCAGCAGACGGAGCGGGGGGCGTCAAGAGACCCAGTACTTC. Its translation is CASRRSGGRQETQYF.

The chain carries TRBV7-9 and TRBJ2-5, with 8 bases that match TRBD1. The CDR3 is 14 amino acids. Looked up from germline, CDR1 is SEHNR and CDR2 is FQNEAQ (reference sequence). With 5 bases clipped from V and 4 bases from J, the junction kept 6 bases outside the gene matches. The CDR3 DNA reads TGTGCCAGCAGCGTCGGACAGGGTCGAGAGACCCAGTACTTC. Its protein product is CASSVGQGRETQYF.

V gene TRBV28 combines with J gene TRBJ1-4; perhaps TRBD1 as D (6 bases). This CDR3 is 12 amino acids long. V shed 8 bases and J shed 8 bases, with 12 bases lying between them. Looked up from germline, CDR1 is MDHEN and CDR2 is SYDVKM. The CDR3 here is CASRRGGEKLFF. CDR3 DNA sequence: TGTGCCAGCCGCAGGGGCGGAGAAAAACTGTTTTTT.

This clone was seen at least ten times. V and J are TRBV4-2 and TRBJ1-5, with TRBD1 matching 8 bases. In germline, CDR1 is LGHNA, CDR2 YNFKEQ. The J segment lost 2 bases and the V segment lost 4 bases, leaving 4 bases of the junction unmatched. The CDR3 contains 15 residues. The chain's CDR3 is CASSRTGGGNQPQHF. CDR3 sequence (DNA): TGTGCCAGCAGCCGCACAGGGGGTGGCAATCAGCCCCAGCATTTT.

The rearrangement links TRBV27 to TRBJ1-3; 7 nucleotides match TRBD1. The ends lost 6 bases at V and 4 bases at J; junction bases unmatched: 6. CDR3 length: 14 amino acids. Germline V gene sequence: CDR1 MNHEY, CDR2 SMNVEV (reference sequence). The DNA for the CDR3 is TGTGCCAGCAGCTCCATGGACAGGGGAAACACCATATATTTT. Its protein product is CASSSMDRGNTIYF.

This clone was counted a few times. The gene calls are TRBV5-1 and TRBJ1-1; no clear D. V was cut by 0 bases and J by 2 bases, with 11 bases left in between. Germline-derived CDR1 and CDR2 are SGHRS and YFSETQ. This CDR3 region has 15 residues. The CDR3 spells CASSLVRGLNTEAFF. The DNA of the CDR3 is TGCGCCAGCAGCTTGGTGCGGGGTCTAAACACTGAAGCTTTCTTT.

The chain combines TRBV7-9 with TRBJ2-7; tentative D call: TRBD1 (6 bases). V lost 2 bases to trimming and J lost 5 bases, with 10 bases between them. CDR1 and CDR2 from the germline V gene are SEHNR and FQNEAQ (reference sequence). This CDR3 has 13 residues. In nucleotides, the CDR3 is TGTGCCAGCAGCTTATTCCCAGGGGACGAGCAGTACTTC. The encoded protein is CASSLFPGDEQYF.

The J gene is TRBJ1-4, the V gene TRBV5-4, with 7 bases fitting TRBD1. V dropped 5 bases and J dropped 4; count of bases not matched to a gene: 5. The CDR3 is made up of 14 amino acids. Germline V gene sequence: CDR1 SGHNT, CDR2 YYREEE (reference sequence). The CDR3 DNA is TGTGCCAGCAGGGTGGACAGGAATAATGAAAAACTGTTTTTT. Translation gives CASRVDRNNEKLFF.

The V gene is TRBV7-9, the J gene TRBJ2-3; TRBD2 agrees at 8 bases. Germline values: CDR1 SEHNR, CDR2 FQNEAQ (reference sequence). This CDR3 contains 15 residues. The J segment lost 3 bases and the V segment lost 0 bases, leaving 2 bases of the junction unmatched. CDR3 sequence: CASSLAGTRTDTQYF. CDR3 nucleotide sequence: TGTGCCAGCAGCTTAGCCGGGACTAGAACAGATACGCAGTATTTT.

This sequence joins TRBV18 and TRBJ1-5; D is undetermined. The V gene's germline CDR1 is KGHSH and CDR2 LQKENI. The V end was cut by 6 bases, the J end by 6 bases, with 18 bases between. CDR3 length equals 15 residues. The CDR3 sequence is CASSQAGLARQPQHF. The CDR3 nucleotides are TGTGCCAGCTCGCAGGCGGGATTAGCACGTCAGCCCCAGCATTTT. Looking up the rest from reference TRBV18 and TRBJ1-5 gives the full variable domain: NAGVMQNPRHLVRRRGQEARLRCSPMKGHSHVYWYRQLPEEGLKFMVYLQKENIIDESGMPKERFSAEFPKEGPSILRIQQVVRGDSAAYFCASSQAGLARQPQHFGDGTRLSIL.

The CDR3 DNA is TGCGCCAGCAGCTTGGGACAGGCCCCAATATCTCCTGAAGCTTTCTTT. It encodes CASSLGQAPISPEAFF. The chain couples TRBV5-1 to TRBJ1-1; D might be TRBD1 (6 bases). V was cut by 0 bases and J by 6 bases, with 18 bases left in between. The length of the CDR3 is 16 residues. CDR1 is SGHRS and CDR2 is YFSETQ in the germline V gene. Looking up the rest from reference TRBV5-1 and TRBJ1-1 gives the full variable domain: KAGVTQTPRYLIKTRGQQVTLSCSPISGHRSVSWYQQTPGQGLQFLFEYFSETQRNKGNFPGRFSGRQFSNSRSEMNVSTLELGDSALYLCASSLGQAPISPEAFFGQGTRLTVV.

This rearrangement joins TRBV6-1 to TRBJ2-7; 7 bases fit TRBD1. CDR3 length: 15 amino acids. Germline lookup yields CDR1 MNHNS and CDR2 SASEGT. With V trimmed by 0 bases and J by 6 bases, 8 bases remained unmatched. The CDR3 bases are TGTGCCAGCAGTGAAGCTCGCAGGGACAGCTTCGAGCAGTACTTC. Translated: CASSEARRDSFEQYF.

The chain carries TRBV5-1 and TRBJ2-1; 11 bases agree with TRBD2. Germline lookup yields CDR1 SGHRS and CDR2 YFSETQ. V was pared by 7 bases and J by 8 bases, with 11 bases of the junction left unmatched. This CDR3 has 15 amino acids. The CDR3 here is CASAPLAGGPYEQFF. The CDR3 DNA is TGCGCCAGCGCCCCTTTAGCGGGGGGGCCTTATGAGCAGTTCTTC. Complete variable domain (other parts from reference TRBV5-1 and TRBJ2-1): KAGVTQTPRYLIKTRGQQVTLSCSPISGHRSVSWYQQTPGQGLQFLFEYFSETQRNKGNFPGRFSGRQFSNSRSEMNVSTLELGDSALYLCASAPLAGGPYEQFFGPGTRLTVL.

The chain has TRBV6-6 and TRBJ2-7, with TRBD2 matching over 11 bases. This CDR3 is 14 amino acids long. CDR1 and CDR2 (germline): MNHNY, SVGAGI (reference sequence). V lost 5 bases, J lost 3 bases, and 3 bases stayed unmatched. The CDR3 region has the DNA TGTGCCAGCAGTAAGACTAGCGGGATCTACGAGCAGTACTTC. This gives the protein CASSKTSGIYEQYF.

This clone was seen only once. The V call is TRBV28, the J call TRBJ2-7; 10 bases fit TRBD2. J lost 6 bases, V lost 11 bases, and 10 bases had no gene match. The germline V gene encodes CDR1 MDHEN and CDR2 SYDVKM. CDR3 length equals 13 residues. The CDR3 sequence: CAGGGLASIEQYF. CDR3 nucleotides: TGTGCCGGGGGGGGACTAGCGAGCATCGAGCAGTACTTC.

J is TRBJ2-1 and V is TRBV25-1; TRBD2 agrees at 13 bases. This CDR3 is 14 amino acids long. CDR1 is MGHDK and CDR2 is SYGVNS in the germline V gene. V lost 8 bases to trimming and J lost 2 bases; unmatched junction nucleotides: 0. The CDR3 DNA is TGTGCCAGCGGACTAGCGGGGGCCTACAATGAGCAGTTCTTC. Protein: CASGLAGAYNEQFF. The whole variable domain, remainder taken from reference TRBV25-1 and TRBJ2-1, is EADIYQTPRYLVIGTGKKITLECSQTMGHDKMYWYQQDPGMELHLIHYSYGVNSTEKGDLSSESTVSRIRTEHFPLTLESARPSHTSQYLCASGLAGAYNEQFFGPGTRLTVL.

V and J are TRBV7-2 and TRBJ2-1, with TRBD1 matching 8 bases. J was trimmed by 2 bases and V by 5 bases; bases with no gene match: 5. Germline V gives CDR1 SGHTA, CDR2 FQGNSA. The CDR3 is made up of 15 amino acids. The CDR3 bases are TGTGCCAGCAGCAAGGACAGGGTGGCCTACAATGAGCAGTTCTTC. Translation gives CASSKDRVAYNEQFF. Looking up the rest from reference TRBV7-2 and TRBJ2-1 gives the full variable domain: GAGVSQSPSNKVTEKGKDVELRCDPISGHTALYWYRQSLGQGLEFLIYFQGNSAPDKSGLPSDRFSAERTGGSVSTLTIQRTQQEDSAVYLCASSKDRVAYNEQFFGPGTRLTVL.

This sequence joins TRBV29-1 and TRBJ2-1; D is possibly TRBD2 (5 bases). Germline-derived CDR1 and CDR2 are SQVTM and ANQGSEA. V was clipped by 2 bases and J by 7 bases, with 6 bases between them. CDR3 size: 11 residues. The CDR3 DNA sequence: TGCAGCGTTGAACCGGGGAATGAGCAGTTCTTC. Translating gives CSVEPGNEQFF.

As DNA, the CDR3 is TGTGCCAGCAGCTCACTGACAGGGACCTTCCAAAAACTGTTTTTT. Its translation is CASSSLTGTFQKLFF. The chain recombines TRBV7-9 with TRBJ1-4, with 7 bases matching TRBD1. The germline gives CDR1 SEHNR, CDR2 FQNEAQ (reference sequence). The CDR3 spans 15 residues. The ends lost 4 bases at V and 9 bases at J; junction bases unmatched: 11.

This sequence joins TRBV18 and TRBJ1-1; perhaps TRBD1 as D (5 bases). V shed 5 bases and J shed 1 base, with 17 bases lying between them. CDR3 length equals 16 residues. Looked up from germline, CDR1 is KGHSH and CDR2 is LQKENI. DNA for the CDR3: TGTGCCAGCTCAGAGCTCGCAGGGTCGAAGAACACTGAAGCTTTCTTT. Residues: CASSELAGSKNTEAFF.

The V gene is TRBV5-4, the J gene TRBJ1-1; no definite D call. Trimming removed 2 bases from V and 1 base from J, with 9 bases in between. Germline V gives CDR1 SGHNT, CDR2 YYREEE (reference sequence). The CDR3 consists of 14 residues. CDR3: CASSFHSRNTEAFF. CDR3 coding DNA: TGTGCCAGCAGCTTTCATAGTCGGAACACTGAAGCTTTCTTT. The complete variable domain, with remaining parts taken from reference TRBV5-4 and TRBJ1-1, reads ETGVTQSPTHLIKTRGQQVTLRCSSQSGHNTVSWYQQALGQGPQFIFQYYREEENGRGNFPPRFSGLQFPNYSSELNVNALELDDSALYLCASSFHSRNTEAFFGQGTRLTVV.